What follows are 23 T cell receptor beta chains derived from one specimen sequenced in a study of STAT5B mutations in CD4+ large granular lymphocyte leukemia. Only in-frame clones appear in the TCRdb table, and some are missing; sequencing was by immunoSEQ multiplex PCR. This table has about 31,000 clones, approximately 70% appearing once. Sequenced material: CD4+ T cells from blood buffy coats. These receptors all stem from a human donor in good health.

The rearrangement joins TRBV9 to TRBJ2-3; D remains ambiguous. The V gene's germline CDR1 is SGDLS and CDR2 YYNGEE. The length of the CDR3 is 14 residues. V was pared by 0 bases and J by 5 bases, with 10 bases between. CDR3 DNA sequence: TGTGCCAGCAGCGTAGGGGCCCTGTTAGATACGCAGTATTTT. Encoded protein: CASSVGALLDTQYF.

This clone has just one count. The chain employs TRBV13 and TRBJ2-3, with D perhaps TRBD1 or TRBD2 (6 bases each). Trimming took 8 bases from V and 2 from J, leaving 20 bases between them. CDR3 length equals 16 residues. CDR1 and CDR2 (germline): PRHDT, FYEKMQ (reference sequence). This CDR3 reads CASFLDRGPTTDTQYF. The CDR3 region has the DNA TGTGCCAGCTTCCTAGACCGGGGGCCTACCACAGATACGCAGTATTTT.

The chain joins TRBV5-1 to TRBJ2-5; TRBD2 aligns across 8 bases. Losses at the gene ends were 0 bases for V and 5 bases for J; bases not matched to a gene: 3. CDR1 is SGHRS and CDR2 is YFSETQ in the germline V gene. The CDR3 runs 14 residues. The CDR3 is CASSLVGGDETQYF. The CDR3 DNA reads as TGCGCCAGCAGCTTGGTCGGGGGGGACGAGACCCAGTACTTC.

The chain links TRBV19 to TRBJ1-1; D remains unclear. The V gene's germline CDR1 is LNHDA and CDR2 SQIVND (reference sequence). V lost 7 bases and J lost 4, with 13 bases in between. This CDR3 contains 13 residues. The CDR3 is CASTKRAGTEAFF. CDR3 nucleotides: TGTGCCAGTACCAAAAGGGCTGGCACTGAAGCTTTCTTT.

This chain uses TRBV15 with TRBJ2-6; no reliable D call. The germline CDR1 and CDR2 sequences are LNHNV and YYDKDF (reference sequence). Trimming took off 3 bases at V and 1 base at J, with 7 bases between the two ends. The CDR3 covers 15 residues. CDR3 amino acids: CATSRRNSGANVLTF. Here the CDR3 DNA reads TGTGCCACCAGCAGGAGGAATTCTGGGGCCAACGTCCTGACTTTC. Complete variable domain (other parts from reference TRBV15 and TRBJ2-6): DAMVIQNPRYQVTQFGKPVTLSCSQTLNHNVMYWYQQKSSQAPKLLFHYYDKDFNNEADTPDNFQSRRPNTSFCFLDIRSPGLGDTAMYLCATSRRNSGANVLTFGAGSRLTVL.

This clone was seen a handful of times. The CDR3 coding sequence is TGTGCCAGCAGCGTGGTAGACCTTAACTATGGCTACACCTTC. It encodes CASSVVDLNYGYTF. The chain carries TRBV7-2 and TRBJ1-2; D is unclear. There are 14 residues in the CDR3. Germline CDR1 reads SGHTA; CDR2 reads FQGNSA. V shed 5 bases and J shed 1 base, with 11 bases lying between them.

This sequence joins TRBV2 and TRBJ2-2; 11 nucleotides line up with TRBD2. Germline V lookup: CDR1 SNHLY, CDR2 FYNNEI. This CDR3 is built from 20 residues. V shed 4 bases, J shed 4 bases, and the junction held 17 bases outside the gene matches. CDR3 region: CASSALPIAGGPLITGELFF. DNA of the CDR3: TGTGCCAGCAGTGCCTTACCGATAGCGGGGGGGCCGTTAATCACCGGGGAGCTGTTTTTT.

The rearrangement uses TRBV29-1 and TRBJ2-1, with D possibly TRBD1 on 6 matching bases. Germline V lookup: CDR1 SQVTM, CDR2 ANQGSEA. Trimming cost V 7 bases and J 2 bases, with 21 bases left between them. CDR3 size: 16 residues. The CDR3 bases are TGCAGCGCTAGTGATCCGCCCCGGGACACCTACAATGAGCAGTTCTTC. Translated: CSASDPPRDTYNEQFF.

This chain connects TRBV12-5 to TRBJ1-2; no reliable D call. The length of the CDR3 is 14 residues. Germline V CDR1 and CDR2: LGHNT, FRNRAP. V was clipped by 1 base and J by 2 bases, with 8 bases between them. CDR3 coding DNA: TGTGCTAGTGGTTTGGATAGTACCAACTATGGCTACACCTTC. Protein product: CASGLDSTNYGYTF.

This clone was detected only a few times. This chain links TRBV7-9 with TRBJ1-4, with unresolved D. This CDR3 comprises 14 residues. CDR1 and CDR2 from the germline V gene are SEHNR and FQNEAQ (reference sequence). Trimming stripped 5 bases from V and 10 bases from J, with 17 bases between. CDR3: CASSPRIPTPKLFF. CDR3 DNA: TGTGCCAGCAGCCCAAGGATACCAACGCCAAAACTGTTTTTT. The full variable domain, rest sourced from reference TRBV7-9 and TRBJ1-4, is DTGVSQNPRHKITKRGQNVTFRCDPISEHNRLYWYRQTLGQGPEFLTYFQNEAQLEKSRLLSDRFSAERPKGSFSTLEIQRTEQGDSAMYLCASSPRIPTPKLFFGSGTQLSVL.

V is TRBV10-3 and J is TRBJ2-1; D is unresolved. Germline lookup yields CDR1 ENHRY and CDR2 SYGVKD. The CDR3 sequence is 15 residues long. With 3 bases removed from V and 4 bases from J, the gap between germline ends came to 13 bases. The CDR3 loop reads CAISEGFGLYNEQFF. The CDR3 DNA reads as TGTGCCATCAGTGAAGGGTTTGGGCTTTACAATGAGCAGTTCTTC.

The chain joins TRBV5-6 to TRBJ2-7; a weak D match, TRBD1 (5 bases). The CDR3 covers 13 residues. Trimming stripped 4 bases from V and 2 bases from J, with 10 bases between. The germline V gene has CDR1 SGHDT and CDR2 YYEEEE. DNA for the CDR3: TGTGCCAGCAGCACGACAGTTACCTACGAGCAGTACTTC. This translates into CASSTTVTYEQYF.

The chain's CDR3 is CASSQQGGANRNQPQHF. CDR3 nucleotide sequence: TGTGCCAGTAGCCAACAGGGGGGCGCGAACCGCAATCAGCCCCAGCATTTT. V gene TRBV19 combines with J gene TRBJ1-5; 8 nucleotides line up with TRBD1. Trimming took 6 bases from V and 2 from J; bases not matched to a gene: 12. In germline, CDR1 is LNHDA, CDR2 SQIVND (reference sequence). This CDR3 has 17 residues.

V and J are TRBV29-1 and TRBJ2-7; D gene unclear. From germline, CDR1 is SQVTM and CDR2 ANQGSEA. The CDR3 runs 13 residues. Between the trimmed V and J ends, which lost 4 bases and 0 bases, there was a span of 10 bases. The CDR3 region is CSVGARSSYEQYF. The CDR3 DNA is TGCAGCGTTGGAGCCAGGTCCTCCTACGAGCAGTACTTC.

This sequence joins TRBV9 and TRBJ2-5; D unclear. V lost 2 bases and J 5 bases, leaving 10 bases between the germline ends. In germline, CDR1 is SGDLS, CDR2 YYNGEE. The CDR3 has 13 residues. CDR3 DNA: TGTGCCAGCAGCGTTTATGAGAGGGAGACCCAGTACTTC. Its translation: CASSVYERETQYF.

The J gene is TRBJ2-7, the V gene TRBV7-2, with 7 bases that match TRBD1. Trimming removed 5 bases from V and 10 bases from J; junction bases left unmatched: 8. Germline V gene sequence: CDR1 SGHTA, CDR2 FQGNSA. This CDR3 has 12 residues. The CDR3 DNA is TGTGCCAGCAGCCCCGGGACAGATCATCAGTACTTC. Protein product: CASSPGTDHQYF.

V and J are TRBV5-6 and TRBJ2-3; D is ambiguous. Trimming shortened V by 0 bases and J by 2 bases, and 16 bases separated the two germline ends. The CDR3 is 17 residues long. Germline V lookup: CDR1 SGHDT, CDR2 YYEEEE. CDR3 protein: CASSLAPHSTNTDTQYF. The DNA for the CDR3 is TGTGCCAGCAGCTTGGCCCCCCACAGTACAAACACAGATACGCAGTATTTT.

CDR3 amino acids: CASSRGMEGEKLFF. The CDR3, as DNA: TGTGCCAGCAGCCGTGGGATGGAGGGGGAAAAACTGTTTTTT. The chain employs TRBV5-8 and TRBJ1-4, with D possibly TRBD1 on 5 matching bases. CDR3 length: 14 residues. V lost 4 bases to trimming and J lost 8 bases, with 15 bases between them. From germline, CDR1 is SGHTS and CDR2 YDEGEE.

This chain connects TRBV7-2 to TRBJ2-3; D is possibly TRBD1 (6 bases). CDR1 and CDR2 from the germline V gene are SGHTA and FQGNSA. V was cut by 0 bases and J by 8 bases, with 9 bases left in between. This CDR3 comprises 13 residues. The CDR3 DNA reads TGTGCCAGCAGCTTAGCTGGACAGCCTACGCAGTATTTT. It is translated as CASSLAGQPTQYF.

The V gene is TRBV6-5, the J gene TRBJ2-5; D possibly matches TRBD1 or TRBD2 (5 bases each). V was trimmed by 6 bases and J by 5 bases, leaving 13 bases between them. This CDR3 has 13 residues. Per germline, CDR1 MNHEY and CDR2 SVGAGI. CDR3 nucleotide sequence: TGTGCCAGCAGGGCCGGGACCCCTGAGACCCAGTACTTC. Translated: CASRAGTPETQYF.

V gene TRBV7-9 combines with J gene TRBJ2-6; 7 bases align to TRBD1. This CDR3 is 15 amino acids long. V lost 6 bases to trimming and J lost 4 bases; unmatched junction nucleotides: 6. Germline CDR1 is SEHNR and CDR2 is FQNEAQ (reference sequence). Here the CDR3 DNA reads TGTGCCAGCAGGGCCACAGGGGTCGGGGCCAACGTCCTGACTTTC. Translated: CASRATGVGANVLTF.

This clone was picked up a small number of times. The gene calls are TRBV25-1 and TRBJ1-5, with D perhaps TRBD1 (6 bases). Trimming took off 4 bases at V and 4 bases at J, with 11 bases between the two ends. CDR1 is MGHDK and CDR2 is SYGVNS in the germline V gene. The CDR3 has 14 amino acids. The CDR3 region has the DNA TGTGCCAGCAGTGCGACAGGACTTAATCAGCCCCAGCATTTT. Translation: CASSATGLNQPQHF.

This chain connects TRBV7-8 to TRBJ2-1, with 8 nucleotides matching TRBD1. Germline trimming cut 5 bases from V and 7 bases from J; bases unmatched to any gene: 7. The CDR3 consists of 14 residues. CDR1 SGHVS and CDR2 FQNEAQ come from the germline V gene. The CDR3 nucleotides read TGTGCCAGCAGCCCGGGGACAGGAAGGAATGAGCAGTTCTTC. It is translated as CASSPGTGRNEQFF.